Shown below are 21 T cell receptor beta chains from a single sample sequenced in a study of tumor-infiltrating lymphocytes in primary liver carcinoma. A constant-region primer primed TCR beta cDNA synthesis from about 0.45 ug of total RNA. What produced the TCR beta libraries was three nested multiplex PCR rounds using slightly modified ARM-PCR. The first two PCR rounds, approximately 10 cycles each, used TRBV1-TRBV30 forward primers and a C-beta reverse primer. TCRdb passed the multiplex PCR reads through MiXCR, listing each CDR3 protein once. The sample has 90,000 to 150,000 distinct CDR3 sequences, around 65% seen once. Unsorted bulk tissue of about 18-32 mg yielded co-extracted RNA and DNA. Sequencing used tumor-adjacent normal liver tissue. All receptors come from a woman in her sixties or seventies with primary liver carcinoma and hepatitis B virus infection.

Turning to this clonotype: Given the absence of the conserved phenylalanine or tryptophan at the CDR3 end, a read error is likely. The gene calls are TRBV5-4 and TRBJ1-2, with TRBD1 identical over 9 bases. CDR1 SGHNT and CDR2 YYREEE come from the germline V gene (reference sequence). The CDR3 consists of 15 residues. V dropped 6 bases and J dropped 1; count of bases not matched to a gene: 7. The CDR3 region is CASTSRTGDNYGYTI. DNA for the CDR3: TGTGCCAGCACCTCACGGACAGGGGATAACTATGGCTACACCATC.

This clonotype was seen many times. CDR3: CASSRDYSYEQYF. The DNA of the CDR3 is TGTGCCAGCAGTCGGGACTACTCCTACGAGCAGTACTTC. The chain is built from TRBV28 and TRBJ2-7; TRBD2 matches at 7 bases. The germline V gene has CDR1 MDHEN and CDR2 SYDVKM. CDR3 length equals 13 residues. Trimming at V came to 5 bases and at J to 0 bases, leaving 1 base not matched to a gene. The variable domain in full, completed from reference TRBV28 and TRBJ2-7, reads DVKVTQSSRYLVKRTGEKVFLECVQDMDHENMFWYRQDPGLGLRLIYFSYDVKMKEKGDIPEGYSVSREKKERFSLILESASTNQTSMYLCASSRDYSYEQYFGPGTRLTVT.

This chain uses TRBV5-1 with TRBJ1-2, with 9 nucleotides matching TRBD1. CDR3 length: 14 amino acids. The V and J ends lost 6 bases and 3 bases, in that order; junction bases with no gene match: 6. From germline, CDR1 is SGHRS and CDR2 YFSETQ. The CDR3 nucleotides read TGCGCCAGCAATATGGGACAGGGCGACTATGGCTACACCTTC. Its protein product is CASNMGQGDYGYTF.

A single count supports this clonotype. It may be a read error: a sequence one base away is much more abundant. The rearrangement joins TRBV28 to TRBJ1-2, with D possibly TRBD1 on 5 matching bases. The V gene's germline CDR1 is MDHEN and CDR2 SYDVKM. The CDR3 contains 13 residues. Trimming left V 5 bases short and J 2 bases short, with 9 bases between. CDR3: CASSRGSNYGYTF. CDR3 sequence (DNA): TGTGCCAGCAGTAGGGGTTCGAACTATGGCTACACCTTC.

With regard to this clonotype: Its ends do not fully match the called genes, so a read error is possible. This chain joins TRBV14 and TRBJ1-1; no definite D call. Looked up from germline, CDR1 is SGHDN and CDR2 is FVKESK. The CDR3 has 15 amino acids. The CDR3 spells CARIHKLRRNTDAFF. The CDR3 DNA sequence: TGTGCCAGAATCCACAAGCTTAGGAGGAACACTGATGCTTTCTTT.

On this clonotype itself: Germline is not matched at one junction end, which may reflect a read error. The chain couples TRBV12-3 or TRBV12-4 to TRBJ2-7; 8 bases fit TRBD2. The CDR3 is made up of 14 amino acids. CDR3 DNA sequence: TGTCCCAGCAGTCCGGGACTAGTTTCCTACGAGCATTACTTC. Translation gives CPSSPGLVSYEHYF.

This clonotype came up a few times. This may come from a read error, since a much larger clone is one base off. The chain carries TRBV4-2 and TRBJ1-2; TRBD1 is a possible D gene (5 bases). Germline V CDR1 and CDR2: LGHNA, YNFKEQ. The CDR3 runs 14 residues. CDR3 coding DNA: TGTGTCAGCAGCCAACAAGGGCAGGGTAATGGCTACACCTTC. The encoded protein is CVSSQQGQGNGYTF.

This clonotype was picked up many times. The rearrangement joins TRBV7-9 to TRBJ1-1; TRBD1 agrees at 10 bases. There are 13 residues in the CDR3. With V trimmed by 5 bases and J by 7 bases, 4 bases remained unmatched. Germline V lookup: CDR1 SEHNR, CDR2 FQNEAQ (reference sequence). In DNA, the CDR3 is TGTGCCAGCAGCCCCGGGACAGGGGATGAAGCTTTCTTT. Translation gives CASSPGTGDEAFF.

The J gene is TRBJ1-5, the V gene TRBV12-3 or TRBV12-4; D might be TRBD1 (5 bases). The CDR3 extends over 11 amino acids. V was cut by 10 bases and J by 11 bases, with 15 bases left in between. The CDR3 nucleotides read TGTGCCACTTCGGAGAGGGGTTCCCAGCATTTT. Protein product: CATSERGSQHF.

As for this clonotype: One base away lies a much larger clone, so this may be a sequencing read error. The DNA of the CDR3 is TGTGCCAGCAGGCGACAGGGAGGGTACTACAAGCAGTACTTC. It yields the protein CASRRQGGYYKQYF. The J gene is TRBJ2-7, the V gene TRBV28; the D call may be TRBD1 or TRBD2 (7 bases each). CDR1 MDHEN and CDR2 SYDVKM come from the germline V gene. The CDR3 contains 14 residues.

Note on this clonotype: A junction boundary mismatches the germline segment, possibly from a read error. This chain connects TRBV20-1 to TRBJ1-1; perhaps TRBD1 as D (5 bases). Germline CDR1 and CDR2: DFQATT and SNEGSKA (reference sequence). The CDR3 is 12 residues long. The DNA of the CDR3 is TGCGGTGCTAGACAGACAAACACTGAAGCTTTCTTT. Amino acids: CGARQTNTEAFF.

The V gene is TRBV29-1, the J gene TRBJ2-1; possible D gene TRBD2, 5 bases. V was shortened by 4 bases and J by 9 bases, with 19 bases between the two germline ends. This CDR3 has 14 residues. Germline loops: CDR1 SQVTM, CDR2 ANQGSEA. CDR3 loop: CSVGLEGWFSEQFF. CDR3 in DNA: TGCAGCGTTGGTCTAGAGGGATGGTTCAGTGAGCAGTTCTTC.

In regard to this clonotype: A read error is likely, as this CDR3 ends without the conserved phenylalanine or tryptophan. The CDR3 coding sequence is TGTGCCAGCAACGGACAGGTCAACTACGAGCAGTACTTG. It codes for CASNGQVNYEQYL. The chain has TRBV6-1 and TRBJ2-7, with 7 nucleotides matching TRBD1. The CDR3 consists of 13 residues. The germline V gene has CDR1 MNHNS and CDR2 SASEGT. The V and J ends lost 7 bases and 3 bases, in that order; junction bases with no gene match: 6.

Worth noting for this clonotype: The junction differs from germline at one of its ends, possibly a read error. The chain combines TRBV11-3 with TRBJ2-4; 8 bases match TRBD2. This CDR3 has 12 residues. Germline V lookup: CDR1 SGHNT, CDR2 YENEEA. This CDR3 reads CASSLDGRALCF. The CDR3 region has the DNA TGTGCCAGCAGCTTAGACGGGAGGGCCCTGTGCTTC.

The chain uses TRBV12-3 or TRBV12-4 and TRBJ1-4, with D possibly matching TRBD1 (6 bases). V gave up 6 bases and J gave up 6 bases, with 14 bases separating them. This CDR3 contains 14 residues. CDR3 amino acids: CASSQLGADEKLFF. CDR3 nucleotide sequence: TGTGCCAGCAGCCAACTGGGGGCTGATGAAAAACTGTTTTTT.

This clonotype was recorded only once. The CDR3 end shows no conserved phenylalanine or tryptophan, and so a read error is likely. The genes are TRBV11-1 and TRBJ2-2; D is undetermined. The CDR3 spans 14 residues. Germline V lookup: CDR1 SGHAT, CDR2 FQDESV (reference sequence). Here the CDR3 DNA reads TGTGCCAGCAGACCGAGTCTTGACACCAGGGAGCTGTTTCTT. Its protein product is CASRPSLDTRELFL.

Concerning this clonotype: A junction boundary mismatches the germline segment, possibly from a read error. The rearrangement links TRBV6-1 to TRBJ1-6; D gene uncertain. Germline CDR1 reads MNHNS; CDR2 reads SASEGT. The CDR3 has 14 amino acids. This CDR3 is CASSEGTQNSLLHF. In nucleotides, the CDR3 is TGTGCCAGCAGTGAAGGGACCCAGAATTCACTCCTCCACTTC.

The chain is built from TRBV20-1 and TRBJ1-1; possibly TRBD1 for D (5 bases). CDR1 is DFQATT and CDR2 is SNEGSKA in the germline V gene (reference sequence). CDR3 length: 14 amino acids. V dropped 2 bases and J dropped 3 bases, with 13 bases sitting between them. CDR3 DNA: TGCAGTGCTAGAATCGGGGCTTTCGACACTGAAGCTTTCTTT. Its protein is CSARIGAFDTEAFF.

To note about this clonotype: Germline is not matched at one junction end, which may reflect a read error. The chain carries TRBV7-9 and TRBJ2-7; 8 bases align to TRBD1. The V gene's germline CDR1 is SEHNR and CDR2 FQNEAQ (reference sequence). The CDR3 loop spans 15 amino acids. The CDR3 sequence: CTSSLAGGATYEQYF. In nucleotides, the CDR3 is TGTACCAGTAGCTTAGCAGGGGGCGCAACCTACGAGCAGTACTTC.

CDR3 in amino acids: CASSPRLARGHVLFF. CDR3 in DNA: TGTGCCAGCAGCCCCCGACTAGCGAGAGGGCATGTGCTGTTCTTC. V and J are TRBV11-2 and TRBJ2-1; 8 nucleotides agree with TRBD2. Germline-derived CDR1 and CDR2 are SGHAT and FQNNGV. V was clipped by 5 bases and J by 15 bases; unmatched bases: 18. The CDR3 loop spans 15 amino acids.

This clonotype appeared many times. J is TRBJ1-1 and V is TRBV5-8; D call uncertain. The CDR3 covers 15 residues. V lost 1 base to trimming and J lost 1 base, with 11 bases between them. From germline, CDR1 is SGHTS and CDR2 YDEGEE. The CDR3 is CASSLLRSANTEAFF. DNA for the CDR3: TGTGCCAGCAGCTTGCTGAGGTCCGCGAACACTGAAGCTTTCTTT.